This T cell receptor (beta chain) was recorded in a study of T cells in Graves' hyperthyroidism and ophthalmopathy (dated by TCRdb to about 2019). Describing the broader study: Peripheral blood was collected at initial diagnosis, before any treatment. TCR V-J signatures able to tell the groups apart were searched for in a discovery cohort of 95 or so patients, of whom fewer than 45 had Graves' ophthalmopathy and 57 had stable Graves' hyperthyroidism. An independent validation cohort of under 20 hyperthyroidism patients and over 15 patients who later progressed to ophthalmopathy tested prospective prediction of ophthalmopathy. The approximately 90 discovery patients were divided at random into training and test sets in a 7:3 ratio. In addition, the study compared T-cell repertoires in thyroid tissue and in blood from five or six Graves' hyperthyroidism patients. After sampling, hyperthyroidism patients received methimazole starting at 30 mg daily, and ophthalmopathy patients received high-dose intravenous methylprednisolone. The paper reports TCR Vbeta CDR3 sequencing of 140 or so peripheral blood samples: under 45 ophthalmopathy, 75 to 80 hyperthyroidism and 17 progressor patients. Results and caveats for the whole study, not just this receptor: During validation, the model predicted progression to ophthalmopathy a median of approximately 7 months ahead of onset, with almost 71% sensitivity and 72.22% specificity. Sample size was not statistically predetermined, and investigators were not blinded to group allocation. Ophthalmopathy was separated from stable hyperthyroidism by a 13 V-J signature model, with approximately 89% sensitivity and about 81% specificity obtained in cross-validation and 80%/75% obtained in testing. Most expanded thyroid clonotypes (frequency above 0.001) were also detected in blood, suggesting blood repertoires may reflect thyroid immune responses.

For CDR1 and CDR2, the germline V gene lists KGHDR and SFDVKD. The CDR3 covers 16 residues, taking in both the cysteine and the phenylalanine. Left in the record is the CDR3 DNA by itself, 48 bases read in frame from the first base. V and J are truncated by 6 bases and 2 bases respectively, leaving an intervening sequence of 15 bases. The TCR beta CDR3 regions were amplified from RNA transcripts. For the first round of RT-PCR on the TCR CDR3, the HTBI primer set was used together with the Qiagen OneStep RT-PCR kit. A second multiplex PCR round built the libraries, followed by size selection and purification. Libraries were sequenced paired-end with 100 bp reads on an Illumina HiSeq2000. Turning to the authors' computational methods: SOAPnuke was used to process the raw data, removing reads that contained adapters or uncalled bases, had a mean Phred below 15, or lacked an exact match to the constant primer or identifier. High-quality paired reads were merged using COPE v1.2.5, and each unique nucleotide sequence was defined as a clonotype. MiTCR v1.1 was used to align the clonotypes against IMGT TRBV, TRBD and TRBJ reference segments. Analysis was restricted to V-J combinations with a frequency above 0.0001, which covered 99.2% of repertoires. The TCS score was defined as F50 (clonal expansion) divided by E x V (chaos), with BLOSUM62-based TCRdist calculated between CDR3 peptides within each V-J. Welch's t-statistics and random forest reduced 514 V-J features to 13, which were used in a naive Bayes classifier (R e1071). The raw public data were reprocessed by TCRdb itself: fastp quality trimming at Q25, MiXCR clonotype calling, in-frame beta chains only. Rows merge per CDR3 protein into single entries with the most common DNA and genes. The V and J calls reflect TCRdb's pipeline rather than the authors' work. In this sample the table shows 600,000 to 850,000 distinct CDR3 sequences, under 20% of which occur a single time. The top ten clonotypes cover 16% of the sample.

This clonotype was seen only a few times. The antigen it binds to is not known. Base quality data are lacking; no much larger clone is found one base away. Hyperthyroidism patients were newly diagnosed, with disease duration under 2 months, and aged 18 to 65 years. The study excluded patients with uncontrolled infections, other autoimmune diseases, pregnancy or lactation. Diagnoses were established on the basis of clinical symptoms, serum thyroxine and TRAb, thyroid ultrasound, and orbital computed tomography. Blood from progressor patients was collected at the time of first diagnosis with hyperthyroidism, before any ophthalmopathy symptoms had appeared. PBMCs were isolated from 10 ml of fresh peripheral blood by Ficoll-Paque density gradient centrifugation. Progressor patients were defined as those initially diagnosed with Graves' hyperthyroidism in whom ophthalmopathy developed during follow-up. Trizol reagent was used to extract total RNA, and RNA quality was then checked on an Agilent 2100 Bioanalyzer.

The origin of this receptor is a woman aged 50 to 60 with Graves' hyperthyroidism that later progressed to Graves' ophthalmopathy. Sequencing used blood. Here the chain combines TRBV24-1 and TRBJ2-2; 6 matching bases give a weak D call of TRBD2. The CDR3: CATSLSPGDNTGELFF. The nucleotides read TGTGCCACCAGTCTATCCCCGGGGGATAACACCGGGGAGCTGTTTTTT.